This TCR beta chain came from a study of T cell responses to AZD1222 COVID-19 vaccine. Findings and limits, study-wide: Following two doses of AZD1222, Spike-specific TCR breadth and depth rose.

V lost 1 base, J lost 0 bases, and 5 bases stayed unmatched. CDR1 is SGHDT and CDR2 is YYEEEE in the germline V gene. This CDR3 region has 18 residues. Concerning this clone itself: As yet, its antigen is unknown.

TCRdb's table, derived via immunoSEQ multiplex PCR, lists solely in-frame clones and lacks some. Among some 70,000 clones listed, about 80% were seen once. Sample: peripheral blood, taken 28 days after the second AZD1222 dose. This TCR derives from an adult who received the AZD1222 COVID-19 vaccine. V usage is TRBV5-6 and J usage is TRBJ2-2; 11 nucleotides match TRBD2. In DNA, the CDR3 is TGTGCCAGCAGCTTGTCGGGTAGCGGGGGGGCGAACACCGGGGAGCTGTTTTTT. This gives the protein CASSLSGSGGANTGELFF.